The subject of this entry is one T cell receptor beta chain. Antigen unknown. This sample was included in a study of shared clonotypes between healthy human individuals. Authors' data handling: Sequence data from immunoSEQ were junction-only and lacked quality scores; consequently, filtering differed. This table comes from immunoSEQ multiplex PCR, and its TCRdb copy is limited to in-frame clones, with some not included. V, J and clone size were drawn from that table, and D and trimming were deduced from the DNA. Among 2 million to 2.5 million clones listed, just under 95% were seen once. The V and J ends lost 5 bases and 8 bases respectively, with 15 bases between them. CDR1 and CDR2 from the germline V gene are SGHTA and FQGTGA. The CDR3 consists of 13 residues. Overall study results and limits: Non-shared clonotypes had lower generation probabilities than those shared by all four donors.

The TCR was taken from a man between 18 and 29 years old in good health. Some clones in this sample may be carry-over from other donors' samples. The sample consisted of naive CD4+ T cells from PBMCs. Stated subset: CD45RA+ positively selected. The chain employs TRBV7-3 and TRBJ1-2, with D tentatively TRBD1 (6 bases). CDR3 DNA sequence: TGTGCCAGCAGCCTGCTCGGGGGGCTCGGCTACACCTTC. Encoded protein: CASSLLGGLGYTF.